Listed below are T cell receptor beta chains from one sample, sequenced in a study of blood T cell repertoires in COVID-19. Assay used: immunoSEQ multiplex PCR; TCRdb lists only in-frame clones, some missing. The table has 180,000 or so clones, 84% seen once; the top ten hold around 7%. Sequenced material: PBMCs or T cells enriched from blood (not recorded which). Every receptor here comes from a man aged 40-50 years who had recovered from COVID-19. Each CDR3 is given with its conserved first and last residue. Fields, in order: D gene, V gene, J gene, clone size, CDR3 protein, CDR3 DNA. A D gene is named only where the DNA matches it firmly. Expanded clones are given a class, and other clones once, few, many or no size at all.

d_call: .; v_call: TRBV19; j_call: TRBJ1-2; clone_size: .; cdr3_aa: CASNTPGQTNYGYTF; cdr3_nt: TGTGCCAGTAACACCCCGGGACAAACTAACTATGGCTACACCTTC
d_call: TRBD2; v_call: TRBV3-1/TRBV3-2; j_call: TRBJ2-5; clone_size: .; cdr3_aa: CASSQDYSGGIGKTQYF; cdr3_nt: TGTGCCAGCAGCCAAGATTATAGCGGGGGGATTGGAAAGACCCAGTACTTC
d_call: .; v_call: TRBV7-8; j_call: TRBJ1-2; clone_size: .; cdr3_aa: CASSLLELEGYTF; cdr3_nt: TGTGCCAGCAGCTTATTGGAGCTTGAGGGCTACACCTTC
d_call: .; v_call: TRBV6-2/TRBV6-3; j_call: TRBJ1-6; clone_size: .; cdr3_aa: CASSYLNGGSPLHF; cdr3_nt: TGTGCCAGCAGTTACCTCAACGGCGGTTCACCCCTCCACTTT
d_call: TRBD1; v_call: TRBV28; j_call: TRBJ1-4; clone_size: .; cdr3_aa: CASFNPGQALGKLFF; cdr3_nt: TGTGCCAGCTTTAACCCGGGACAGGCCCTAGGGAAACTGTTTTTT
d_call: .; v_call: TRBV14; j_call: TRBJ1-1; clone_size: .; cdr3_aa: CASSPNLGRNAEAFF; cdr3_nt: TGTGCCAGCAGCCCAAATCTGGGGAGAAACGCTGAAGCTTTCTTT
d_call: TRBD1; v_call: TRBV19; j_call: TRBJ1-6; clone_size: .; cdr3_aa: CASRHLLRDSNSPLHF; cdr3_nt: TGTGCCAGTCGTCACCTCTTAAGGGACAGCAATTCACCCCTCCACTTT
d_call: TRBD1; v_call: TRBV15; j_call: TRBJ1-2; clone_size: few; cdr3_aa: CATSRDPGGAGGYTF; cdr3_nt: TGTGCCACCAGCAGAGATCCAGGGGGCGCCGGCGGCTACACCTTC
d_call: TRBD1; v_call: TRBV30; j_call: TRBJ2-7; clone_size: .; cdr3_aa: CAWSVLQGAQYF; cdr3_nt: TGTGCCTGGAGTGTTCTACAGGGGGCACAGTACTTC
d_call: .; v_call: TRBV2; j_call: TRBJ2-7; clone_size: .; cdr3_aa: CASNEARQGHEQYF; cdr3_nt: TGTGCCAGCAATGAAGCTCGGCAGGGCCACGAGCAGTACTTC
d_call: .; v_call: TRBV10-2; j_call: TRBJ1-2; clone_size: .; cdr3_aa: CASTLDPLGGYTF; cdr3_nt: TGCGCCAGCACCCTAGACCCCCTTGGGGGCTACACCTTC
d_call: .; v_call: TRBV6-5; j_call: TRBJ1-2; clone_size: .; cdr3_aa: CASRADSRNYGYTF; cdr3_nt: TGTGCCAGCAGGGCGGACAGTCGGAACTATGGCTACACCTTC
d_call: .; v_call: TRBV9; j_call: TRBJ2-7; clone_size: .; cdr3_aa: CASSVMEEQYF; cdr3_nt: TGTGCCAGCAGCGTAATGGAGGAGCAGTACTTC
d_call: .; v_call: TRBV7-9; j_call: TRBJ2-6; clone_size: .; cdr3_aa: CASSIPGAGANVLTF; cdr3_nt: TGTGCCAGCAGCATTCCAGGGGCGGGGGCCAACGTCCTGACTTTC
d_call: .; v_call: TRBV6-5; j_call: TRBJ2-7; clone_size: .; cdr3_aa: CASTIQGSLSYEQYF; cdr3_nt: TGTGCCAGCACCATACAGGGTTCCCTAAGCTACGAGCAGTACTTC
d_call: TRBD2; v_call: TRBV3-1/TRBV3-2; j_call: TRBJ2-2; clone_size: .; cdr3_aa: CASSRTSGGASGELFF; cdr3_nt: TGTGCCAGCAGCCGTACTAGCGGGGGGGCGTCTGGGGAGCTGTTTTTT
d_call: .; v_call: TRBV7-9; j_call: TRBJ2-7; clone_size: .; cdr3_aa: CASSLELGGFNEQYF; cdr3_nt: TGTGCCAGCAGCTTAGAGTTAGGCGGATTTAACGAGCAGTACTTC
d_call: .; v_call: TRBV12-3/TRBV12-4; j_call: TRBJ2-5; clone_size: .; cdr3_aa: CASRRSGETQYF; cdr3_nt: TGTGCCAGCAGACGTAGCGGAGAGACCCAGTACTTC
d_call: .; v_call: TRBV30; j_call: TRBJ1-6; clone_size: .; cdr3_aa: CACNPSSYNSPLHF; cdr3_nt: TGTGCCTGTAACCCTAGCTCCTATAATTCACCCCTCCACTTT
d_call: TRBD1; v_call: TRBV7-2; j_call: TRBJ2-1; clone_size: .; cdr3_aa: CASSPNRGHYSYNEQFF; cdr3_nt: TGTGCCAGCAGCCCGAACAGGGGGCACTACTCCTACAATGAGCAGTTCTTC
d_call: .; v_call: TRBV4-2; j_call: TRBJ1-1; clone_size: .; cdr3_aa: CASSRGRDTEAFF; cdr3_nt: TGTGCCAGCAGCAGAGGTCGGGACACTGAAGCTTTCTTT
d_call: .; v_call: TRBV5-6; j_call: TRBJ2-1; clone_size: .; cdr3_aa: CASSPGPWQGLTNEQFF; cdr3_nt: TGTGCCAGCAGCCCCGGCCCGTGGCAGGGTCTTACGAATGAGCAGTTCTTC
d_call: TRBD1; v_call: TRBV18; j_call: TRBJ1-4; clone_size: .; cdr3_aa: CASSPRGRGGVESELFF; cdr3_nt: TGTGCCAGCTCACCACGGGGCAGAGGGGGCGTAGAATCGGAACTGTTTTTT
d_call: .; v_call: TRBV4-1; j_call: TRBJ1-4; clone_size: .; cdr3_aa: CASSRGGNNEKLFF; cdr3_nt: TGCGCCAGCAGCCGAGGAGGTAATAATGAAAAACTGTTTTTT
d_call: .; v_call: TRBV6-5; j_call: TRBJ2-1; clone_size: .; cdr3_aa: CASRGHSGTQFF; cdr3_nt: TGTGCCAGCAGAGGACATTCAGGGACACAGTTCTTC
d_call: TRBD1; v_call: TRBV5-6; j_call: TRBJ2-7; clone_size: few; cdr3_aa: CASSLGFGQGGGEQYF; cdr3_nt: TGTGCCAGCAGCTTAGGCTTTGGACAGGGGGGTGGCGAGCAGTACTTC
d_call: TRBD1; v_call: TRBV7-2; j_call: TRBJ1-1; clone_size: .; cdr3_aa: CASSPKAGTANTEAFF; cdr3_nt: TGTGCCAGCAGCCCGAAAGCCGGGACAGCGAACACTGAAGCTTTCTTT
d_call: .; v_call: TRBV6-5; j_call: TRBJ1-5; clone_size: .; cdr3_aa: CASIPTGYSNQPQHF; cdr3_nt: TGTGCCAGCATTCCGACAGGATATAGCAATCAGCCCCAGCATTTT
d_call: .; v_call: TRBV7-8; j_call: TRBJ2-3; clone_size: .; cdr3_aa: CASSLVRTASTDTQYF; cdr3_nt: TGTGCCAGCAGCTTAGTCCGGACAGCAAGCACAGATACGCAGTATTTT
d_call: .; v_call: TRBV19; j_call: TRBJ1-1; clone_size: .; cdr3_aa: CASSIERGRSKAFF; cdr3_nt: TGTGCCAGTAGTATAGAAAGGGGCCGGTCTAAAGCTTTCTTT
d_call: .; v_call: TRBV5-4; j_call: TRBJ2-1; clone_size: .; cdr3_aa: CASSFNGGKTNEQFF; cdr3_nt: TGTGCCAGCAGCTTTAACGGGGGAAAGACCAATGAGCAGTTCTTC
d_call: .; v_call: TRBV19; j_call: TRBJ1-3; clone_size: .; cdr3_aa: CASSLQSSGNTIYF; cdr3_nt: TGTGCCAGTAGTTTACAGAGCTCTGGAAACACCATATATTTT
d_call: .; v_call: TRBV14; j_call: TRBJ1-6; clone_size: .; cdr3_aa: CASSQDRSSSYNSPLHF; cdr3_nt: TGTGCCAGCAGCCAAGATCGGTCGAGCTCCTATAATTCACCCCTCCACTTT
d_call: .; v_call: TRBV9; j_call: TRBJ1-2; clone_size: .; cdr3_aa: CASSVGGGGSYGYTF; cdr3_nt: TGTGCCAGCAGCGTAGGGGGAGGGGGGAGCTATGGCTACACCTTC
d_call: .; v_call: TRBV5-1; j_call: TRBJ1-1; clone_size: .; cdr3_aa: CASSLVPEKEAFF; cdr3_nt: TGCGCCAGCAGCTTGGTCCCTGAGAAGGAAGCTTTCTTT
d_call: TRBD1; v_call: TRBV4-3; j_call: TRBJ1-6; clone_size: .; cdr3_aa: CASSQETTGGSSPLHF; cdr3_nt: TGCGCCAGCAGCCAAGAAACGACAGGGGGCTCTTCACCCCTCCACTTT
d_call: .; v_call: TRBV7-9; j_call: TRBJ1-1; clone_size: few; cdr3_aa: CASSFHRVVNTEAFF; cdr3_nt: TGTGCCAGCAGCTTTCACAGGGTCGTTAACACTGAAGCTTTCTTT
d_call: .; v_call: TRBV27; j_call: TRBJ1-2; clone_size: .; cdr3_aa: CASSLKAQGYVFGYTF; cdr3_nt: TGTGCCAGCAGTCTGAAGGCGCAGGGCTATGTTTTTGGCTACACCTTC
d_call: .; v_call: TRBV10-2; j_call: TRBJ1-2; clone_size: .; cdr3_aa: CATFYEGRGYGYTF; cdr3_nt: TGCGCCACCTTCTACGAGGGGCGGGGCTATGGCTACACCTTC
d_call: .; v_call: TRBV11-1; j_call: TRBJ1-3; clone_size: .; cdr3_aa: CASSLLPPRSGNTIYF; cdr3_nt: TGTGCCAGCAGCTTGTTGCCTCCGCGCTCTGGAAACACCATATATTTT
d_call: TRBD1; v_call: TRBV10-3; j_call: TRBJ1-2; clone_size: .; cdr3_aa: CASDRGGHGYTF; cdr3_nt: TGTGCCAGTGACAGGGGAGGACATGGCTACACCTTC
d_call: TRBD1; v_call: TRBV5-4; j_call: TRBJ2-1; clone_size: .; cdr3_aa: CASSFGTVNEQFF; cdr3_nt: TGTGCCAGCAGCTTCGGGACAGTGAATGAGCAGTTCTTC
d_call: TRBD1; v_call: TRBV4-3; j_call: TRBJ2-5; clone_size: .; cdr3_aa: CASSQRTGWEETQYF; cdr3_nt: TGCGCCAGCAGCCAACGGACAGGGTGGGAAGAGACCCAGTACTTC
d_call: TRBD1; v_call: TRBV19; j_call: TRBJ1-6; clone_size: few; cdr3_aa: CASSADRGSSPLHF; cdr3_nt: TGTGCCAGTAGTGCGGACAGGGGGAGTTCACCCCTCCACTTT
d_call: .; v_call: TRBV4-1; j_call: TRBJ1-2; clone_size: .; cdr3_aa: CASSQGGQDYGYTF; cdr3_nt: TGCGCCAGCAGCCAAGGAGGACAAGACTATGGCTACACCTTC
d_call: TRBD1; v_call: TRBV5-1; j_call: TRBJ1-2; clone_size: once; cdr3_aa: CARQTGGLYGYTF; cdr3_nt: TGCGCCAGACAGACAGGGGGCCTCTATGGCTACACCTTC
d_call: TRBD1; v_call: TRBV2; j_call: TRBJ1-4; clone_size: .; cdr3_aa: CASRIGTGSRTNEKLFF; cdr3_nt: TGTGCCAGCAGGATCGGGACAGGGAGTAGAACTAATGAAAAACTGTTTTTT
d_call: TRBD1; v_call: TRBV5-1; j_call: TRBJ2-2; clone_size: .; cdr3_aa: CASSFRGHNIVGTGGRDTGELFF; cdr3_nt: TGCGCCAGCAGCTTCAGGGGGCATAACATTGTGGGGACAGGGGGCCGAGACACCGGGGAGCTGTTTTTT
d_call: .; v_call: TRBV18; j_call: TRBJ1-4; clone_size: once; cdr3_aa: CASSPPSVVDEKLFF; cdr3_nt: TGTGCCAGCTCACCACCGTCCGTTGTAGATGAAAAACTGTTTTTT
d_call: .; v_call: TRBV21-1; j_call: TRBJ2-2; clone_size: .; cdr3_aa: CASSKVEYEVRELFF; cdr3_nt: TGTGCCAGCAGCAAGGTAGAGTACGAGGTCCGGGAGCTGTTTTTT